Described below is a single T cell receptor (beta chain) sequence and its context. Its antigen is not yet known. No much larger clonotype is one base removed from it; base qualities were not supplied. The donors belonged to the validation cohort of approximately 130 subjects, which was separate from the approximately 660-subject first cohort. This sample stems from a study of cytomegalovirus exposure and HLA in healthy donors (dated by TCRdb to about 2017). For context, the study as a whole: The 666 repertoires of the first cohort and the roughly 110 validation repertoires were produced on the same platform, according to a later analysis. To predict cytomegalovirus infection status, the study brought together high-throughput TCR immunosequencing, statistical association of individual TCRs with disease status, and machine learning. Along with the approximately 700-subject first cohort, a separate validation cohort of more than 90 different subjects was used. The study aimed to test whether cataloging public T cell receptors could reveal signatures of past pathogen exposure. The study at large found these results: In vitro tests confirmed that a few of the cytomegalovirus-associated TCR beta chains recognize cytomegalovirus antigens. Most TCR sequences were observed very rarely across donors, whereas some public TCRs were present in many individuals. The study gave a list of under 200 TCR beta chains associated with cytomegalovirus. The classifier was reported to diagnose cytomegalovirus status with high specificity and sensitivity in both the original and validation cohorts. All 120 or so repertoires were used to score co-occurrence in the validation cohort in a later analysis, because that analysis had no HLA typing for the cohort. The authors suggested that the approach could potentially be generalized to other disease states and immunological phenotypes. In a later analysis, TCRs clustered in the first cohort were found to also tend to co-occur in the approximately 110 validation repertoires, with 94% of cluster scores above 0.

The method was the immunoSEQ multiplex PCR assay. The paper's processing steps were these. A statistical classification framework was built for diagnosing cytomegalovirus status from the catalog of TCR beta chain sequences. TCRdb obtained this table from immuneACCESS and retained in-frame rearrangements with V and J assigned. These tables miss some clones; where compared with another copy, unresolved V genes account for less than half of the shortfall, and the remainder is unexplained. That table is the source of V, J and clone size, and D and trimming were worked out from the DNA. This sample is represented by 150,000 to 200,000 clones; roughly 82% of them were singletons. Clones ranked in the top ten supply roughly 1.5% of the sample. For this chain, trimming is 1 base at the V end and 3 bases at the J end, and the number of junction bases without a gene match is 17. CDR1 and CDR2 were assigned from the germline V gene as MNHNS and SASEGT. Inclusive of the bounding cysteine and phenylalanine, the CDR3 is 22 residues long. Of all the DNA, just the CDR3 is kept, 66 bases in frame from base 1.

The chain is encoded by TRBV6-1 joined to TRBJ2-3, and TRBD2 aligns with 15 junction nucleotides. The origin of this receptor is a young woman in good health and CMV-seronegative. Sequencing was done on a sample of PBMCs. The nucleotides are TGTGCCAGCAGTGAAGAATCTGGACTAGCGGGAGGGCCGGTGGTGTGGACAGATACGCAGTATTTT. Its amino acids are CASSEESGLAGGPVVWTDTQYF.